These 26 T cell receptor beta chains came from one sample sequenced in a study of human thymus T cells. Only in-frame clones appear in the TCRdb table, and some are missing; sequencing was by immunoSEQ multiplex PCR. The sample lists some 46,000 clones, 95% occurring once. Sequencing input: blood. These receptor sequences come from a girl under three years old with a congenital heart defect but otherwise immunologically healthy.

The chain employs TRBV7-6 and TRBJ2-5; D remains unclear. V was trimmed by 1 base and J by 5 bases, leaving 11 bases between them. Germline V gene lookup returns CDR1 SGHVS and CDR2 FNYEAQ. This CDR3 has 14 residues. Here the CDR3 DNA reads TGTGCCAGCAGCTTAGTTCATGCGGTGGAGACCCAGTACTTC. Protein sequence: CASSLVHAVETQYF.

The rearrangement joins TRBV28 to TRBJ2-7; a possible D gene is TRBD1 (5 bases). V lost 1 base, J lost 0 bases, and 16 bases lay in between. CDR1 is MDHEN and CDR2 is SYDVKM in the germline V gene. The CDR3 is made up of 17 amino acids. This chain's CDR3 is CASSLSPSGYGSYEQYF. The DNA of the CDR3 is TGTGCCAGCAGTTTATCCCCCTCAGGGTATGGCTCCTACGAGCAGTACTTC.

CDR3 protein: CASSLSGHQPQHF. DNA of the CDR3: TGTGCCAGCAGCTTGAGCGGGCATCAGCCCCAGCATTTT. The chain joins TRBV5-6 to TRBJ1-5; unclear D gene. The CDR3 spans 13 residues. Germline CDR1 SGHDT, CDR2 YYEEEE. Trimming removed 1 base at V and 5 bases at J, with 7 bases between.

The rearrangement joins TRBV27 to TRBJ2-7; 9 nucleotides align to TRBD2. After removal of 8 bases from V and 3 bases from J, the junction contained 5 bases not matched to a gene. The CDR3 has 13 amino acids. Germline V gene data show CDR1 as MNHEY and CDR2 as SMNVEV (reference sequence). CDR3: CASATSGYYEQYF. Here the CDR3 DNA reads TGTGCCAGCGCTACTAGCGGGTACTACGAGCAGTACTTC.

The chain recombines TRBV4-2 with TRBJ2-1; 7 nucleotides line up with TRBD2. Germline V gene sequence: CDR1 LGHNA, CDR2 YNFKEQ. With V trimmed by 8 bases and J by 2 bases, 18 bases remained unmatched. This CDR3 comprises 18 residues. Here the CDR3 DNA reads TGTGCCAGCTCCCAAAGTCCGGAAGCGGGATATCCCTACAATGAGCAGTTCTTC. Residues: CASSQSPEAGYPYNEQFF.

The chain joins TRBV4-1 to TRBJ2-1, with 7 bases matching TRBD2. The CDR3 length is 15 residues. Germline assignment: CDR1 MGHRA and CDR2 YSYEKL. V dropped 3 bases and J dropped 7; count of bases not matched to a gene: 9. Written as DNA, the CDR3 is TGCGCCAGCAGCCATAGCGGGTTGTATAGTAATGAGCAGTTCTTC. Protein product: CASSHSGLYSNEQFF.

This sequence joins TRBV19 and TRBJ2-7; TRBD2 aligns across 7 bases. V shed 5 bases, J shed 9 bases, and the junction held 10 bases outside the gene matches. CDR3 length equals 13 residues. Per germline, CDR1 LNHDA and CDR2 SQIVND (reference sequence). The CDR3 protein is CASSEGGYLRQYF. The CDR3 nucleotides read TGTGCCAGTAGTGAGGGAGGGTACCTACGGCAGTACTTC.

The rearrangement uses TRBV5-4 and TRBJ1-2; TRBD1 aligns across 7 bases. J gave up 3 bases and V 1 base, and 3 bases lay outside the gene matches. The CDR3 is 14 residues long. Germline V gives CDR1 SGHNT, CDR2 YYREEE (reference sequence). The CDR3 sequence is CASSLFDRDYGYTF. CDR3 DNA: TGTGCCAGCAGCTTGTTTGACAGGGACTATGGCTACACCTTC.

For the CDR3, the DNA is TGTGCCAGCAGTATGAGCGAGACCGGGGAGCTGTTTTTT. It translates to CASSMSETGELFF. This chain uses TRBV6-4 with TRBJ2-2; D ambiguous. CDR1 and CDR2 from the germline V gene are MRHNA and SNTAGT. The CDR3 contains 13 residues. The V gene lost 5 bases and the J gene lost 5 bases, with 9 bases spanning the gap.

This chain connects TRBV29-1 to TRBJ2-5, with 8 bases aligning to TRBD1. The CDR3 length is 12 residues. Germline V gene data show CDR1 as SQVTM and CDR2 as ANQGSEA. After removal of 7 bases from V and 3 bases from J, the junction contained 4 bases not matched to a gene. CDR3 bases: TGCAGCGATCCGGGACAGGAAGAGACCCAGTACTTC. It yields the protein CSDPGQEETQYF.

This clone appeared a single time. The genes are TRBV9 and TRBJ2-2; D uncertain. Germline V gene sequence: CDR1 SGDLS, CDR2 YYNGEE. V was pared by 0 bases and J by 5 bases, with 5 bases between. CDR3 size: 13 residues. The CDR3 here is CASSVEGTGELFF. Written as DNA, the CDR3 is TGTGCCAGCAGCGTAGAAGGAACCGGGGAGCTGTTTTTT.

The rearrangement links TRBV19 to TRBJ2-6; D gene unclear. The CDR3 is 19 amino acids. From germline, CDR1 is LNHDA and CDR2 SQIVND (reference sequence). V was shortened by 1 base and J by 0 bases, with 16 bases between the two germline ends. CDR3: CASSIVGFYLVSGANVLTF. CDR3 in DNA: TGTGCCAGTAGTATAGTCGGGTTCTACCTCGTCTCTGGGGCCAACGTCCTGACTTTC.

The rearrangement joins TRBV6-5 to TRBJ2-3; a possible D gene is TRBD1 (6 bases). CDR3 length: 12 amino acids. Per the germline V gene, CDR1 is MNHEY and CDR2 is SVGAGI. Trimming stripped 5 bases from V and 4 bases from J, with 7 bases between. CDR3 in DNA: TGTGCCAGCAGTCAGGGGCCAGATACGCAGTATTTT. This translates into CASSQGPDTQYF.

The chain joins TRBV5-1 to TRBJ2-7; D gene uncertain. Trimming took 4 bases from V and 3 from J, leaving 5 bases between them. Germline V CDR1 and CDR2: SGHRS, YFSETQ. This CDR3 is built from 11 residues. Written as DNA, the CDR3 is TGCGCCAGCAGCCACGACTACGAGCAGTACTTC. Its translation is CASSHDYEQYF.

This clone was seen a single time. The V call is TRBV6-5, the J call TRBJ2-7, with D perhaps TRBD2 (6 bases). CDR3 length: 15 residues. Germline V gene sequence: CDR1 MNHEY, CDR2 SVGAGI. Deletions cut 2 bases from V and 6 bases from J, with 17 bases between. The CDR3 here is CASSYLPRGAVEQYF. CDR3 DNA: TGTGCCAGCAGTTACCTCCCCCGCGGGGCGGTCGAGCAGTACTTC.

The rearrangement joins TRBV19 to TRBJ2-7, with 7 bases lining up with TRBD2. J was trimmed by 4 bases and V by 2 bases; bases with no gene match: 11. The CDR3 spans 16 residues. In germline, CDR1 is LNHDA, CDR2 SQIVND (reference sequence). This chain's CDR3 is CASSISGGRYQYEQYF. CDR3 sequence (DNA): TGTGCCAGTAGTATATCCGGCGGGAGATACCAATACGAGCAGTACTTC.

The CDR3 loop is CASREVTPFLEYF. The CDR3 nucleotides are TGTGCCAGCAGGGAGGTGACCCCGTTTCTTGAGTACTTC. V is TRBV2 and J is TRBJ2-7, with a possible D match to TRBD2 (5 bases). The CDR3 contains 13 residues. Trimming left V 6 bases short and J 11 bases short, with 20 bases between. Germline CDR1 is SNHLY and CDR2 is FYNNEI.

The chain couples TRBV2 to TRBJ2-1; no firm D call. V lost 3 bases and J lost 5, with 5 bases in between. The CDR3 spans 12 residues. Germline lookup yields CDR1 SNHLY and CDR2 FYNNEI. CDR3 amino acids: CASSDDDNEQFF. The CDR3 bases are TGTGCCAGCAGTGACGACGACAATGAGCAGTTCTTC.

This chain uses TRBV4-2 with TRBJ2-3; 11 positions agree with TRBD2. Losses at the gene ends were 6 bases for V and 10 bases for J; bases not matched to a gene: 12. This CDR3 spans 15 amino acids. Looked up from germline, CDR1 is LGHNA and CDR2 is YNFKEQ. The CDR3: CASSQTLDSGRAQYF. DNA of the CDR3: TGTGCCAGCAGTCAGACCCTGGATAGCGGGAGGGCGCAGTATTTT.

CDR3 sequence: CASSYLGGSLEQFF. CDR3 coding DNA: TGTGCCAGCAGTTACCTTGGCGGGAGCCTTGAGCAGTTCTTC. The rearrangement uses TRBV6-5 and TRBJ2-1; TRBD2 aligns across 7 bases. V was clipped by 2 bases and J by 9 bases; unmatched bases: 7. This CDR3 is 14 amino acids long. The V gene's germline CDR1 is MNHEY and CDR2 SVGAGI.

The rearrangement links TRBV7-6 to TRBJ1-1; 12 nucleotides line up with TRBD1. The germline V gene encodes CDR1 SGHVS and CDR2 FNYEAQ. The length of the CDR3 is 16 residues. The V segment lost 2 bases and the J segment 4 bases; nucleotides outside the gene matches: 5. CDR3 loop: CASSLRDRGLGTEAFF. As DNA, the CDR3 is TGTGCCAGCAGCTTACGGGACAGGGGGCTGGGCACTGAAGCTTTCTTT.

This clone came up a few times. V gene TRBV6-1 combines with J gene TRBJ1-5, with a possible D match to TRBD1 (6 bases). The germline gives CDR1 MNHNS, CDR2 SASEGT. The length of the CDR3 is 14 residues. Trimming shortened V by 1 base and J by 9 bases, and 13 bases separated the two germline ends. The CDR3 loop reads CASSEGQGYRPQHF. The CDR3 DNA is TGTGCCAGCAGTGAAGGGCAGGGGTATCGGCCCCAGCATTTT.

The rearrangement joins TRBV15 to TRBJ2-2, with D possibly matching TRBD2 (6 bases). The CDR3 runs to 16 residues. The V gene lost 1 base and the J gene lost 4 bases, with 13 bases spanning the gap. The germline V gene encodes CDR1 LNHNV and CDR2 YYDKDF (reference sequence). CDR3 region: CATSRGAHGGTGELFF. CDR3 bases: TGTGCCACCAGCAGAGGAGCCCACGGGGGCACCGGGGAGCTGTTTTTT. The full variable domain, its missing parts supplied by reference TRBV15 and TRBJ2-2, is DAMVIQNPRYQVTQFGKPVTLSCSQTLNHNVMYWYQQKSSQAPKLLFHYYDKDFNNEADTPDNFQSRRPNTSFCFLDIRSPGLGDTAMYLCATSRGAHGGTGELFFGEGSRLTVL.

Of note for this clone: At the DNA level, this CDR3 is encoded by other sequences in the same sample as well. The V call is TRBV6-6, the J call TRBJ1-5, with 7 bases that match TRBD1. The germline gives CDR1 MNHNY, CDR2 SVGAGI (reference sequence). CDR3 length: 14 amino acids. J lost 3 bases, V lost 7 bases, and 6 bases had no gene match. In nucleotides, the CDR3 is TGTGCCAGCACCCCCGACAGGGCCAATCAGCCCCAGCATTTT. Protein: CASTPDRANQPQHF.

This chain joins TRBV18 and TRBJ2-7; D is possibly TRBD1 (6 bases). The CDR3 totals 14 residues. Trimming removed 4 bases from V and 1 base from J, with 11 bases in between. In germline, CDR1 is KGHSH, CDR2 LQKENI. The CDR3 DNA reads as TGTGCCAGCTCACTGACAGGCCATTCCTACGAGCAGTACTTC. Its protein product is CASSLTGHSYEQYF.

The V and J genes are TRBV7-9 and TRBJ2-3; D is undetermined. Germline CDR1 is SEHNR and CDR2 is FQNEAQ (reference sequence). Trimming took 3 bases from V and 0 from J, leaving 16 bases between them. This CDR3 contains 17 residues. CDR3 loop: CASSFPGPSVSTDTQYF. The CDR3 DNA sequence: TGTGCCAGCAGCTTCCCGGGTCCCTCGGTTAGCACAGATACGCAGTATTTT.